Listed here are 27 T cell receptor beta chains from one sample, sequenced in a study of tumor-infiltrating lymphocytes in primary liver carcinoma. Unsorted bulk tissue of about 18-32 mg yielded co-extracted RNA and DNA. A constant-region primer primed TCR beta cDNA synthesis from roughly 510 ng of total RNA. Amplification in three nested multiplex PCR rounds with slightly modified ARM-PCR gave rise to TCR beta libraries. The two initial PCR rounds, 9 to 11 cycles each, used TRBV1-TRBV30 forward and C-beta reverse primers. MiXCR was run by TCRdb on the multiplex PCR reads, yielding one entry per CDR3 protein. The table lists approximately 190,000 distinct CDR3 sequences, 85% of them singletons, with about a sixth in the top ten. The sample taken for sequencing was tumor tissue from primary liver carcinoma. The receptors were sampled from a man aged 35 to 55 with primary liver carcinoma and hepatitis B virus infection.

The chain employs TRBV11-1 and TRBJ2-1; a weak D match, TRBD2 (7 bases). The CDR3 contains 14 residues. Germline lookup yields CDR1 SGHAT and CDR2 FQDESV (reference sequence). V lost 6 bases and J 6 bases, leaving 15 bases between the germline ends. CDR3 amino acids: CASSLGGGTNEQFF. DNA for the CDR3: TGTGCCAGCAGTTTGGGAGGGGGAACCAATGAGCAGTTCTTC.

Points on this clonotype: One end of the junction varies from germline; a read error may be responsible. This chain links TRBV29-1 with TRBJ2-1; 9 bases are a match to TRBD1. The V gene's germline CDR1 is SQVTM and CDR2 ANQGSEA. This CDR3 has 16 amino acids. The CDR3, as DNA: TGCAGCGTTGAAGATCTCCGGGACAGGGCCTACAATGAGCGGTTCTTC. This codes for CSVEDLRDRAYNERFF.

Remarks on this clonotype: The germline gene is not matched at one end of the junction; a read error may be the cause. This rearrangement joins TRBV29-1 to TRBJ1-1, with D uncertain. Germline V gene sequence: CDR1 SQVTM, CDR2 ANQGSEA. The CDR3 is 15 residues long. CDR3 nucleotide sequence: TGCACCGTTGCCCCTGGATGGGATATGAACACTGAGACTTTCTTT. It specifies CTVAPGWDMNTETFF.

In the case of this clonotype: The CDR3 does not close with the conserved phenylalanine or tryptophan, likely indicating a read error. This chain connects TRBV29-1 to TRBJ2-5; the D gene could be TRBD1 or TRBD2 (5 bases each). The CDR3 runs 15 residues. Germline CDR1 SQVTM, CDR2 ANQGSEA. V was pared by 1 base and J by 4 bases, with 16 bases between. The CDR3 nucleotides are TGCAGCGTTGAAGCGGACATGGGGAGAGCAGAGACCCAGTACCTC. It specifies CSVEADMGRAETQYL.

Of note for this clonotype: At one of its ends the junction is not consistent with the germline gene, which may arise from a read error. V and J are TRBV6-1 and TRBJ2-7; no firm D call. CDR3 length: 15 residues. CDR1 and CDR2 (germline): MNHNS, SASEGT. The CDR3 bases are TGTGCCAACAGTGTTGAGACGGTGGGCTCCTACGAGCAGTACTTC. Translation: CANSVETVGSYEQYF.

The chain recombines TRBV2 with TRBJ2-6; TRBD1 might be the D (6 bases). V lost 5 bases, J lost 0 bases, and 14 bases lay in between. The CDR3 loop spans 17 amino acids. The germline V gene has CDR1 SNHLY and CDR2 FYNNEI. The CDR3 is CASSPTRGGSGANVLTF. The CDR3 nucleotides are TGTGCCAGCAGTCCCACGAGAGGGGGCTCTGGGGCCAACGTCCTGACTTTC.

The chain joins TRBV5-1 to TRBJ2-1, with 10 bases identical to TRBD2. Trimming cost V 7 bases and J 3 bases; bases outside gene matches: 7. Germline CDR1 and CDR2: SGHRS and YFSETQ. This CDR3 is 15 amino acids long. CDR3 amino acids: CASGRTSGFYNEQFF. DNA of the CDR3: TGCGCCAGCGGCCGGACTAGCGGTTTCTACAATGAGCAGTTCTTC.

Turning to this clonotype: The junction does not match germline at one end; this may be a read error. The chain uses TRBV11-2 and TRBJ2-6; tentatively, D is TRBD2 (6 bases). The length of the CDR3 is 21 residues. Looked up from germline, CDR1 is SGHAT and CDR2 is FQNNGV. CDR3 protein: CASSMGGERGISLSRANVLTF. CDR3 nucleotides: TGCGCCAGCAGCATGGGGGGAGAGAGGGGCATTTCCCTCTCTCGGGCCAACGTCCTGACTTTC.

This clonotype was seen just once. The chain combines TRBV30 with TRBJ2-7; 8 bases fit TRBD2. V dropped 0 bases and J dropped 6; count of bases not matched to a gene: 16. Germline V gene sequence: CDR1 GTSNPN, CDR2 SVGIG (reference sequence). The CDR3 has 17 residues. This chain's CDR3 is CAWSVIQAGGYYGEQYF. The CDR3, as DNA: TGTGCCTGGAGTGTAATACAGGCGGGGGGCTACTATGGCGAGCAGTACTTC.

A note on this clonotype: A read error may produce the germline difference seen at one junction end. V is TRBV11-1 and J is TRBJ1-1; D not certain. This CDR3 is 15 amino acids long. The germline V gene encodes CDR1 SGHAT and CDR2 FQDESV (reference sequence). CDR3 coding DNA: TGTGTCGGCAGCCCGCGACGGGGTCGGAACACTGGAGCTTTCTTT. It translates to CVGSPRRGRNTGAFF.

Concerning this clonotype itself: A junction boundary mismatches the germline segment, possibly from a read error. The chain carries TRBV5-5 and TRBJ2-3; D unresolved. The CDR3 sequence is 14 residues long. Germline V gene sequence: CDR1 SGHKS, CDR2 YYEKEE (reference sequence). This CDR3 reads CASSWGMVPDTQYF. The CDR3 DNA reads TGTGCCAGCAGCTGGGGAATGGTGCCAGATACACAGTATTTT.

The chain employs TRBV10-3 and TRBJ1-2; 9 bases line up with TRBD1. CDR1 is ENHRY, CDR2 SYGVKD, per germline. With 7 bases clipped from V and 12 bases from J, the junction kept 15 bases outside the gene matches. This CDR3 contains 14 residues. The CDR3 loop is CAITETGTGYGHTF. The CDR3 coding sequence is TGTGCCATCACTGAAACCGGGACAGGGTATGGTCACACCTTC.

Comment on this clonotype: A much bigger clone sits one base away, suggesting this may be a read error. The rearrangement links TRBV5-5 to TRBJ2-7; 9 nucleotides align to TRBD1. The CDR3 is 15 residues long. Looked up from germline, CDR1 is SGHKS and CDR2 is YYEKEE (reference sequence). This CDR3 reads CASSLAGQGNYKQYF. CDR3 in DNA: TGTGCCAGCAGCTTGGCTGGACAGGGGAACTACAAGCAGTACTTC.

Concerning this clonotype itself: The junction and the germline gene differ at one end; a read error may be behind it. The CDR3 DNA follows: TGTGCCATCGGTGACCGGGAGGAGGGGATGGAGACCCAGTACTTC. This sequence encodes CAIGDREEGMETQYF. The genes are TRBV10-3 and TRBJ2-5; the match to TRBD2 covers 7 bases. Germline V gene data show CDR1 as ENHRY and CDR2 as SYGVKD. This CDR3 comprises 15 residues.

A remark on this clonotype: This may come from a read error, since a much larger clone is one base off. The chain recombines TRBV28 with TRBJ2-7; the match to TRBD1 covers 10 bases. Trimming at V came to 3 bases and at J to 0 bases, leaving 5 bases not matched to a gene. Per the germline V gene, CDR1 is MDHEN and CDR2 is SYDVKM. The CDR3 spans 16 residues. The CDR3 coding sequence is TGTGCCAGCAGTTTGCGACAGGGGGCGAGCTCCTACGAGCAGTACTTC. It yields the protein CASSLRQGASSYEQYF.

This clonotype showed up many times. The rearrangement uses TRBV5-1 and TRBJ2-5; tentative D call: TRBD1 (6 bases). Germline loops: CDR1 SGHRS, CDR2 YFSETQ. V shed 3 bases and J shed 1 base, with 13 bases lying between them. The CDR3 length is 15 residues. The CDR3 region has the DNA TGCGCCAGCAGCTCGAGCGGACAGTTCCAAGAGACCCAGTACTTC. As protein: CASSSSGQFQETQYF.

This chain links TRBV29-1 with TRBJ2-7; 9 bases are shared with TRBD1. The CDR3 spans 14 residues. Germline V gene sequence: CDR1 SQVTM, CDR2 ANQGSEA. CDR3 sequence: CIVTAGTGNDEQYF. As DNA, the CDR3 is TGCATTGTCACGGCTGGGACAGGGAACGACGAGCAGTACTTC.

The chain joins TRBV6-1 to TRBJ1-5; D perhaps matches TRBD1 (5 bases). The length of the CDR3 is 15 residues. V lost 7 bases and J 16 bases, leaving 29 bases between the germline ends. Germline values: CDR1 MNHNS, CDR2 SASEGT. The CDR3, as DNA: TGTGCCAGCAATCGGGACCCCAATAGCAATCAGCCCAATCATTTT. It specifies CASNRDPNSNQPNHF.

The V gene is TRBV6-6, the J gene TRBJ1-5, with D possibly being TRBD1 (5 bases). Germline CDR1 reads MNHNY; CDR2 reads SVGAGI (reference sequence). V dropped 8 bases and J dropped 0 bases, with 14 bases sitting between them. The length of the CDR3 is 15 residues. CDR3 region: CASQRRDFSNQPQHF. The CDR3 DNA sequence: TGTGCCAGCCAACGGAGGGACTTTAGCAATCAGCCCCAGCATTTT.

Comment on this clonotype: One end of the junction is discordant with germline, which a read error may explain. The chain has TRBV4-2 and TRBJ2-3; D gene ambiguous. The CDR3 sequence is 15 residues long. Germline-derived CDR1 and CDR2 are LGHNA and YNFKEQ. The CDR3 reads CASRQGQLVAGTQYF. CDR3 bases: TGTGCCAGCCGCCAAGGTCAGCTAGTCGCAGGTACGCAGTATTTT.

To note about this clonotype: A junction end diverges from the germline sequence, so it may reflect a read error. This chain uses TRBV7-8 with TRBJ1-2; the match to TRBD1 covers 8 bases. The length of the CDR3 is 14 residues. Looked up from germline, CDR1 is SGHVS and CDR2 is FQNEAQ. CDR3 sequence reads: CASNLAAGGHGYAF. The CDR3 nucleotides are TGTGCCAGCAACTTAGCCGCAGGGGGCCATGGCTACGCCTTC.

The chain combines TRBV30 with TRBJ2-1; 7 nucleotides line up with TRBD2. The germline V gene encodes CDR1 GTSNPN and CDR2 SVGIG (reference sequence). Trimming took 2 bases from V and 16 from J; bases not matched to a gene: 14. The CDR3 contains 13 residues. The CDR3 reads CAWSPSGNNEYFF. The CDR3 region has the DNA TGTGCCTGGAGTCCCAGCGGGAATAATGAGTACTTCTTC.

A word on this clonotype: Compared with germline, one end of the junction differs, possibly owing to a read error. J is TRBJ2-1 and V is TRBV7-9, with 9 bases lining up with TRBD2. CDR3 length: 15 residues. CDR1 and CDR2 from the germline V gene are SEHNR and FQNEAQ (reference sequence). The DNA for the CDR3 is TGTGCCGGCAGCTTCTGCGGGGGGGGGACAGCTGAGCAGTTCTTC. This encodes CAGSFCGGGTAEQFF.

Concerning this clonotype itself: A single base separates this from a much larger clone, so it may be a read error. The chain is built from TRBV30 and TRBJ2-7; no clear D gene. There are 12 residues in the CDR3. Germline CDR1 reads GTSNPN; CDR2 reads SVGIG (reference sequence). As DNA, the CDR3 is TGTGTCTGGAGTACCCCCCTCAACGAGCAGTACTTC. This gives the protein CVWSTPLNEQYF. The entire variable domain, with the rest obtained from reference TRBV30 and TRBJ2-7, is as follows: SQTIHQWPATLVQPVGSPLSLECTVEGTSNPNLYWYRQAAGRGLQLLFYSVGIGQISSEVPQNLSASRPQDRQFILSSKKLLLSDSGFYLCVWSTPLNEQYFGPGTRLTVT.

This clonotype was recorded only once. A much larger clone lies a single base off, so this may be a read error. V usage is TRBV28 and J usage is TRBJ2-6; no clear D. CDR3 size: 13 residues. In germline, CDR1 is MDHEN, CDR2 SYDVKM. In DNA form, the CDR3 reads TGTGCCAGCTCCGCCTCTGGGACCAACGTCCTGACTTTC. Translated: CASSASGTNVLTF.

This chain uses TRBV11-1 with TRBJ2-3; perhaps D is TRBD1 or TRBD2 (5 bases each). V lost 4 bases to trimming and J lost 5 bases, with 28 bases between them. Per the germline V gene, CDR1 is SGHAT and CDR2 is FQDESV (reference sequence). The CDR3 has 19 residues. The CDR3 loop is CASSSGGCSVGARIDTQYF. CDR3 bases: TGTGCCAGCAGCTCTGGGGGATGCTCTGTTGGAGCTCGCATAGATACGCAGTATTTT. Looking up the rest from reference TRBV11-1 and TRBJ2-3 gives the full variable domain: EAEVAQSPRYKITEKSQAVAFWCDPISGHATLYWYRQILGQGPELLVQFQDESVVDDSQLPKDRFSAERLKGVDSTLKIQPAELGDSAMYLCASSSGGCSVGARIDTQYFGPGTRLTVL.

The chain combines TRBV4-3 with TRBJ2-5; D remains ambiguous. V was shortened by 1 base and J by 4 bases, with 16 bases between the two germline ends. This CDR3 is 16 amino acids long. Germline values: CDR1 LGHNA, CDR2 YSLEER. CDR3 residues: CASSQGERRELETQYF. The CDR3 DNA reads TGCGCCAGCAGCCAAGGCGAGAGGCGCGAACTAGAGACCCAGTACTTC.